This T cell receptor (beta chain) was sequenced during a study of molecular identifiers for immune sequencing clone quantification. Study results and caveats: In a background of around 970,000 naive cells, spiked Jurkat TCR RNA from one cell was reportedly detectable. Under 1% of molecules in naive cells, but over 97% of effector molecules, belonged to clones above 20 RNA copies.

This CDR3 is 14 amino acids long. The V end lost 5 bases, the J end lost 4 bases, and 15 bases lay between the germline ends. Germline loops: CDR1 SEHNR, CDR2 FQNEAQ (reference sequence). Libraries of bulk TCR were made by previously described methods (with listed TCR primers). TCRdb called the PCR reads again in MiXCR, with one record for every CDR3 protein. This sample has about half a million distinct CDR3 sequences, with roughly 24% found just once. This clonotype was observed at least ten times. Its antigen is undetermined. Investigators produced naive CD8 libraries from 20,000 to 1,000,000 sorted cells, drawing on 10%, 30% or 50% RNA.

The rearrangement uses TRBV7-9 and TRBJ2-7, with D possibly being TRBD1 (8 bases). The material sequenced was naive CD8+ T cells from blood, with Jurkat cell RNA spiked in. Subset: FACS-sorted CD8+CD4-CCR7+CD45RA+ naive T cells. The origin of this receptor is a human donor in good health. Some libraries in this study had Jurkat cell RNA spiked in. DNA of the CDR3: TGTGCCAGCAGCCACGGACAGGGAGGGTACGAGCAGTACTTC. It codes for CASSHGQGGYEQYF. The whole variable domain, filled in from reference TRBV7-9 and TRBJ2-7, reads DTGVSQNPRHKITKRGQNVTFRCDPISEHNRLYWYRQTLGQGPEFLTYFQNEAQLEKSRLLSDRFSAERPKGSFSTLEIQRTEQGDSAMYLCASSHGQGGYEQYFGPGTRLTVT.